The source of this T cell receptor (beta chain) is a study of PD-1 blockade in classical Hodgkin lymphoma. Findings and limits, study-wide: CD4+ TCR diversity, unlike CD8+, rose significantly by C4D1.

Relapse after autologous stem cell transplantation occurred in every patient, and brentuximab vedotin exposure varied. The protocol was immunoSEQ multiplex PCR, while the TCRdb copy is restricted to in-frame clones and leaves out a portion. The sample yields tens of thousands of clones, approximately 87% seen once. Details on this clone: Its antigen is unknown.

After removal of 3 bases from V and 7 bases from J, the junction contained 5 bases not matched to a gene. Per germline, CDR1 SGHTA and CDR2 FQGNSA. The CDR3 contains 14 residues. The gene calls are TRBV7-2 and TRBJ2-7; the match to TRBD1 covers 11 bases. The clonotype originates from a human donor with classical Hodgkin lymphoma. The sample consisted of peripheral blood mononuclear cells (PBMCs), taken before the second cycle of nivolumab. CDR3 coding DNA: TGTGCCAGCAGCTTCGGACAGGGGGCACGAGAGCAGTACGTC. Residues: CASSFGQGAREQYV.